What follows are 12 T cell receptor beta chains derived from one specimen sequenced in a study of response to subunit inactivated influenza vaccine. MiXCR was run by TCRdb on the RT-PCR reads, yielding one entry per CDR3 protein. Of about 610,000 distinct CDR3 sequences listed, 11% to 15% are singletons. This material consisted of PBMCs from blood, taken roughly 12 days after vaccination. The receptors originated from a man aged 50 or older who received an inactivated influenza vaccine.

This clonotype was seen a handful of times. This rearrangement joins TRBV4-2 to TRBJ1-5; unclear D gene. The germline gives CDR1 LGHNA, CDR2 YNFKEQ. Trimming left V 0 bases short and J 0 bases short, with 12 bases between. The CDR3 length is 17 residues. Here the CDR3 DNA reads TGTGCCAGCAGCCAAGAAGCGACCCGATATAGCAATCAGCCCCAGCATTTT. Its translation: CASSQEATRYSNQPQHF.

This sequence joins TRBV20-1 and TRBJ2-5, with D perhaps matching TRBD1 (5 bases). Trimming cost V 3 bases and J 4 bases, with 12 bases left between them. The germline gives CDR1 DFQATT, CDR2 SNEGSKA (reference sequence). The CDR3 has 13 amino acids. The CDR3 bases are TGCAGTGCTAGGGTGTGGCAGGGAGAGACCCAGTACTTC. Its translation is CSARVWQGETQYF.

V gene TRBV27 combines with J gene TRBJ2-7, with D tentatively TRBD2 (7 bases). The V end lost 7 bases, the J end lost 0 bases, and 13 bases lay between the germline ends. The CDR3 is made up of 14 amino acids. In germline, CDR1 is MNHEY, CDR2 SMNVEV (reference sequence). The CDR3: CASKLRGLSYEQYF. CDR3 sequence (DNA): TGTGCCAGCAAGTTGCGGGGGCTCTCCTACGAGCAGTACTTC.

The chain recombines TRBV20-1 with TRBJ2-3; TRBD2 matches at 9 bases. Germline values: CDR1 DFQATT, CDR2 SNEGSKA (reference sequence). V lost 6 bases and J lost 3; bases outside the gene matches: 13. CDR3 length equals 16 residues. The CDR3 region has the DNA TGCAGTGCCACCTCATTTGCGGGGGGGTCTACAGATACGCAGTATTTT. Its translation is CSATSFAGGSTDTQYF.

This clonotype was recorded only once. V is TRBV21-1 and J is TRBJ2-7; the table's D call TRBD1 went unverified against the DNA. TRBV21-1 is a pseudogene segment. This CDR3 contains 15 residues. The CDR3, as DNA: TGTGCCAGCAGCCCCCGGACAGGGGAGGCCTACGAGCAGTACTTC. It codes for CASSPRTGEAYEQYF.

The chain employs TRBV11-2 and TRBJ2-7, with 7 bases lining up with TRBD1. V lost 3 bases, J lost 3 bases, and 8 bases stayed unmatched. There are 15 residues in the CDR3. Per the germline V gene, CDR1 is SGHAT and CDR2 is FQNNGV. CDR3 region: CASSFGHSGGYEQYF. CDR3 bases: TGTGCCAGCAGCTTTGGACACTCAGGGGGCTACGAGCAGTACTTC. Together with reference TRBV11-2 and TRBJ2-7, the CDR3 gives the full variable domain: EAGVAQSPRYKIIEKRQSVAFWCNPISGHATLYWYQQILGQGPKLLIQFQNNGVVDDSQLPKDRFSAERLKGVDSTLKIQPAKLEDSAVYLCASSFGHSGGYEQYFGPGTRLTVT.

V gene TRBV7-2 combines with J gene TRBJ1-2; D gene unclear. The V gene lost 1 base and the J gene lost 8 bases, with 8 bases spanning the gap. Germline-derived CDR1 and CDR2 are SGHTA and FQGNSA. The CDR3 runs to 12 residues. Here the CDR3 DNA reads TGTGCCAGCAGCTTAGAGGCAGGCGGCTACACCTTC. It translates to CASSLEAGGYTF.

This chain uses TRBV29-1 with TRBJ2-7; 7 nucleotides align to TRBD1. The CDR3 is 13 residues long. V trimming: 4 bases; J trimming: 4 bases; junction bases outside the gene matches: 7. Germline loops: CDR1 SQVTM, CDR2 ANQGSEA. CDR3 sequence (DNA): TGCAGCGTTGTAAGGGACAGAACTTACGAGCAGTACTTC. It encodes CSVVRDRTYEQYF.

This clonotype came up many times. DNA for the CDR3: TGTGCCAGCAGCTTCCGCAGAGATCCCAGGGAGCTGTTTTTT. This codes for CASSFRRDPRELFF. V is TRBV12-3 or TRBV12-4 and J is TRBJ2-2; D gene ambiguous. V lost 6 bases to trimming and J lost 9 bases, with 17 bases between them. CDR3 length equals 14 residues.

This clonotype was counted only a few times. The chain is built from TRBV11-2 and TRBJ2-3; unclear D gene. The V and J ends lost 5 bases and 0 bases respectively, with 15 bases between them. Germline loops: CDR1 SGHAT, CDR2 FQNNGV. The CDR3 consists of 16 residues. CDR3 sequence reads: CASSLFSGTSTDTQYF. The DNA for the CDR3 is TGTGCCAGCAGCCTTTTTTCCGGAACTAGCACAGATACGCAGTATTTT.

This clonotype has at least ten counts. The gene calls are TRBV24-1 and TRBJ2-5, with 7 bases fitting TRBD2. This CDR3 is built from 17 residues. CDR1 and CDR2 from the germline V gene are KGHDR and SFDVKD. Trimming cost V 5 bases and J 5 bases; bases outside gene matches: 16. The CDR3 reads CATSGSGGGLSYETQYF. CDR3 in DNA: TGTGCCACCAGTGGTTCTGGGGGAGGGCTATCGTATGAGACCCAGTACTTC.

This clonotype was seen repeatedly, ten times or more. Sequence at one end of the junction differs from germline and may be a read error. The chain carries TRBV10-2 and TRBJ2-7; the D gene is possibly TRBD1 (6 bases). This CDR3 region has 13 residues. Germline CDR1 and CDR2: WSHSY and SAAADI. The CDR3 is CASRPTGTYEQYF. The CDR3 coding sequence is TGTGCCAGCAGGCCGACAGGCACCTACGAGCAGTACTTC.